This T cell receptor beta chain was identified during a study of blood T cell repertoires in COVID-19. In the study overall: In each case, the material was cDNA or gDNA derived from T cells, B-cell-depleted T cells, or PBMCs.

In the authors' workflow: From reference gene primer amplification, estimates of nucleated cell counts were derived. Repertoires were generated with immunoSEQ multiplex PCR, while TCRdb's copy carries only in-frame clones and drops some. V and J calls and clone size are those listed in that table; D and trimming were worked out from the DNA. Of under 350,000 clones detected, over 80% appear once; the ten largest clones hold less than 6%. The V and J ends lost 2 bases and 11 bases respectively, with 16 bases between them. This CDR3 contains 15 residues. Germline assignment: CDR1 SGHVS and CDR2 FQNEAQ.

Sequences were obtained from peripheral blood. The receptor comes from a man between 60 and 70 years old who had recovered from COVID-19. The chain combines TRBV7-8 with TRBJ1-6, with a possible D match to TRBD1 (6 bases). This chain's CDR3 is CASSLQGTETTPLHF. CDR3 nucleotide sequence: TGTGCCAGCAGCTTACAGGGGACGGAGACTACACCCCTCCACTTT.